Given below is one T cell receptor (beta chain) in context. What it binds is not known. Data came from immunoSEQ multiplex PCR; TCRdb stores just in-frame clones and leaves some out. The table shows approximately 58,000 clones, with approximately 88% occurring only once. This specimen belongs to a study of OX40 agonist ivuxolimab in advanced cancers. Study-level information: Two cutaneous melanoma patients and one hepatocellular carcinoma patient, three in all, had partial responses. Study-wide results and caveats: Some nonresponders also had low normalized T-cell clonal expansion. Relative to CD4+ cells, CD8+ T cells on average had more expanded clones.

V shed 5 bases and J shed 5 bases, with 12 bases lying between them. Germline CDR1 and CDR2: MDHEN and SYDVKM. The CDR3 sequence is 13 residues long. Patients were ineligible given autoimmune disease history or systemic immunosuppression. The TCR was taken from an adult with an advanced solid tumor such as melanoma, head and neck, liver or kidney cancer. Sequencing used CD4+ or CD8+ T cells sorted from blood, obtained in a trial of the OX40 agonist ivuxolimab. The V gene is TRBV28, the J gene TRBJ2-5; D is unresolved. The CDR3 reads CASSGRGVETQYF. DNA for the CDR3: TGTGCCAGCAGTGGCCGCGGAGTGGAGACCCAGTACTTC.